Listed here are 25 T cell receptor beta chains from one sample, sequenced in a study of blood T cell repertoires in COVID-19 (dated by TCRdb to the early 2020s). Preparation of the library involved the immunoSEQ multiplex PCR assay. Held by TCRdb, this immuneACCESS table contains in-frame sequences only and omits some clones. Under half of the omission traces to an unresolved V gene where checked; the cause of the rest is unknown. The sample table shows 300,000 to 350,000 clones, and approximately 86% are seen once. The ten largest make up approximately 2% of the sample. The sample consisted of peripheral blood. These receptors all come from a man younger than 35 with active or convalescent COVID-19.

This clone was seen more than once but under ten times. DNA for the CDR3: TGCGCCAGCAGCCAAGATCGGGGGTTCACTGAAGCTTTCTTT. Residues: CASSQDRGFTEAFF. The J gene is TRBJ1-1, the V gene TRBV4-3; tentatively, D is TRBD1 (5 bases). The V gene lost 0 bases and the J gene lost 4 bases, with 9 bases spanning the gap. Germline V gives CDR1 LGHNA, CDR2 YSLEER. This CDR3 contains 14 residues.

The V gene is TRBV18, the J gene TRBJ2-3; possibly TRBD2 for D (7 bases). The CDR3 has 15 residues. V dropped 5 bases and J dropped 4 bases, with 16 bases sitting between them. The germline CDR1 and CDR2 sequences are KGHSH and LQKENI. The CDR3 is CASSFRGAGADTQYF. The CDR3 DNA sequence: TGTGCCAGCTCATTTCGGGGGGCGGGGGCAGATACGCAGTATTTT.

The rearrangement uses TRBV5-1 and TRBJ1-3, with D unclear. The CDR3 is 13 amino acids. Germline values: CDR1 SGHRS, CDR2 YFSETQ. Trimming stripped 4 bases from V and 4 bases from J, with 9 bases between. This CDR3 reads CASSEGAGNTIYF. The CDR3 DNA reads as TGCGCCAGCAGCGAAGGAGCCGGAAACACCATATATTTT. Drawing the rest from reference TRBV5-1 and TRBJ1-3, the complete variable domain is KAGVTQTPRYLIKTRGQQVTLSCSPISGHRSVSWYQQTPGQGLQFLFEYFSETQRNKGNFPGRFSGRQFSNSRSEMNVSTLELGDSALYLCASSEGAGNTIYFGEGSWLTVV.

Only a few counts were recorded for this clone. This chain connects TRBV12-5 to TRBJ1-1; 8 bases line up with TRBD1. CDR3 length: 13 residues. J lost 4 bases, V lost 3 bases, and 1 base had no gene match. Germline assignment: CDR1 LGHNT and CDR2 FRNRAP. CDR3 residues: CASGFGQGTEAFF. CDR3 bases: TGTGCTAGTGGTTTCGGACAGGGCACTGAAGCTTTCTTT.

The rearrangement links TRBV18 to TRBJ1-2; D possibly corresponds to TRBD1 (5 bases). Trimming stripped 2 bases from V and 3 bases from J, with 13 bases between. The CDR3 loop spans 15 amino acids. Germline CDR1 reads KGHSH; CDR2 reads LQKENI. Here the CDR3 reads CASSPYQGVDYGYTF. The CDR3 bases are TGTGCCAGCTCACCATACCAGGGTGTTGACTATGGCTACACCTTC. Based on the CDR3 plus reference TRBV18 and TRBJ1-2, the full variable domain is NAGVMQNPRHLVRRRGQEARLRCSPMKGHSHVYWYRQLPEEGLKFMVYLQKENIIDESGMPKERFSAEFPKEGPSILRIQQVVRGDSAAYFCASSPYQGVDYGYTFGSGTRLTVV.

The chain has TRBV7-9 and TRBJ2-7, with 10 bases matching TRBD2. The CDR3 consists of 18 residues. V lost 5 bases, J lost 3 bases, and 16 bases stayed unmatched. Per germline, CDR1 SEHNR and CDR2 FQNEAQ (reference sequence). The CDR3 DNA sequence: TGTGCCAGCAGCCCCCCCTCCCCGTCTAGCGGGAGTATCTACGAGCAGTACTTC. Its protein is CASSPPSPSSGSIYEQYF.

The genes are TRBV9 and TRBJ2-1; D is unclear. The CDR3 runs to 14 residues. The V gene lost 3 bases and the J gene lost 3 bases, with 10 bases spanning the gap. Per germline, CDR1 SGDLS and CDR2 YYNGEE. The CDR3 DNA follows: TGTGCCAGCAGCGACCCACGGAGCTACAATGAGCAGTTCTTC. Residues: CASSDPRSYNEQFF.

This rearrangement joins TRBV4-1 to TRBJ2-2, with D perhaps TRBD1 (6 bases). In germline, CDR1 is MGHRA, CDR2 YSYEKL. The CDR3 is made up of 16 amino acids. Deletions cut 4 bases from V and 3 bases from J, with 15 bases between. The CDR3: CASSRAGVLYTGELFF. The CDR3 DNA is TGCGCCAGCAGCCGGGCAGGGGTATTGTACACCGGGGAGCTGTTTTTT.

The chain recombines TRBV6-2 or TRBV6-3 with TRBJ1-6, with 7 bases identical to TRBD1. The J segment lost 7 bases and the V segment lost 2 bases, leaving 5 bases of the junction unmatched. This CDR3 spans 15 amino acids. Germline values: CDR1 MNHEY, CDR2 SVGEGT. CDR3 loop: CASSYGGTVNSPLHF. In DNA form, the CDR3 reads TGTGCCAGCAGTTACGGTGGGACAGTAAATTCACCCCTCCACTTT.

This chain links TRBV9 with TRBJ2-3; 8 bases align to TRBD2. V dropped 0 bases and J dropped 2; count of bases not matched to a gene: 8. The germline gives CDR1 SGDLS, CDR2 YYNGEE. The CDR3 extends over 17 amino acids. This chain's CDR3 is CASSVAGSGTVTDTQYF. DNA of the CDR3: TGTGCCAGCAGCGTAGCGGGTAGCGGGACGGTCACAGATACGCAGTATTTT.

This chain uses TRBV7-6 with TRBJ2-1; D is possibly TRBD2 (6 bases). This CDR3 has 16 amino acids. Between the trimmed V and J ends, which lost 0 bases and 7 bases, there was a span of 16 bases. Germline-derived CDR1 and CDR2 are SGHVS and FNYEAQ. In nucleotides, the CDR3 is TGTGCCAGCAGCTTAGCGGAGGGATGGGGTAGTAATGAGCAGTTCTTC. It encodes CASSLAEGWGSNEQFF.

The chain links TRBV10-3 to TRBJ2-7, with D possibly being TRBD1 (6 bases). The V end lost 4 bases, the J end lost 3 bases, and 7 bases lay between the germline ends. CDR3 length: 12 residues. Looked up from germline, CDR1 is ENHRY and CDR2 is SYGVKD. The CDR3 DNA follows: TGTGCCATCAGTGGGACAGACTACGAGCAGTACTTC. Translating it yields CAISGTDYEQYF.

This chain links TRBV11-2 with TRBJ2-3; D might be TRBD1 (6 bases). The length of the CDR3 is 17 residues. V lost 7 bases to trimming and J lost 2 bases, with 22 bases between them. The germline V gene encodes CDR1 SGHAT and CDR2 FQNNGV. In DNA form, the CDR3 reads TGTGCCAGCACCCCATCCCTCAGGGGCAAGGTCACAGATACGCAGTATTTT. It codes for CASTPSLRGKVTDTQYF. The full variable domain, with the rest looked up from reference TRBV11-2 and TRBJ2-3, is EAGVAQSPRYKIIEKRQSVAFWCNPISGHATLYWYQQILGQGPKLLIQFQNNGVVDDSQLPKDRFSAERLKGVDSTLKIQPAKLEDSAVYLCASTPSLRGKVTDTQYFGPGTRLTVL.

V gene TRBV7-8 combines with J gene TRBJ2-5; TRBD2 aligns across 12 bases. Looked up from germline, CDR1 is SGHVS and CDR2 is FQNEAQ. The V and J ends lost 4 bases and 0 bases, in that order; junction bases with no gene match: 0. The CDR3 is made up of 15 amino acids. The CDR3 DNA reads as TGTGCCAGCAGCTCTAGCGGGGGGGACCAAGAGACCCAGTACTTC. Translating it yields CASSSSGGDQETQYF.

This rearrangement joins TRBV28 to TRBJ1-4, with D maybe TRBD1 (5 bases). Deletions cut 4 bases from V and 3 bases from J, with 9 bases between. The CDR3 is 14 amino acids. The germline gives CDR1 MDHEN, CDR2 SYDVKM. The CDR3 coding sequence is TGTGCCAGCAGTTCGGGGGGACCTAATGAAAAACTGTTTTTT. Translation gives CASSSGGPNEKLFF.

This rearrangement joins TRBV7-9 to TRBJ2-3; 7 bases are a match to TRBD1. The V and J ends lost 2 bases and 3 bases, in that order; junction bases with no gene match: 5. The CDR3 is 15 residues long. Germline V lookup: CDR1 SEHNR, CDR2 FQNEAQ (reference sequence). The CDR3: CASSLRQGRTDTQYF. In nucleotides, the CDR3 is TGTGCCAGCAGCTTACGACAGGGTAGAACAGATACGCAGTATTTT.

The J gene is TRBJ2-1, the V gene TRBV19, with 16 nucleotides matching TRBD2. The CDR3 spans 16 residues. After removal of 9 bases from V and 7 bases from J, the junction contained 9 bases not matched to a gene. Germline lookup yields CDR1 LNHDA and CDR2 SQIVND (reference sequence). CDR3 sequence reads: CASLGLAGGPKNEQFF. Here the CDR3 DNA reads TGTGCCAGCCTGGGACTAGCGGGGGGGCCAAAGAATGAGCAGTTCTTC.

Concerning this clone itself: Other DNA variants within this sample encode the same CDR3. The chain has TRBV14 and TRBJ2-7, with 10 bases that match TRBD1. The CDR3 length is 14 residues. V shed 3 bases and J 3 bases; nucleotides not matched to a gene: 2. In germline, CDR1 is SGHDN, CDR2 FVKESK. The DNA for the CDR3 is TGTGCCAGCAGCCAGGACAGGGGGATCTACGAGCAGTACTTC. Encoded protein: CASSQDRGIYEQYF.

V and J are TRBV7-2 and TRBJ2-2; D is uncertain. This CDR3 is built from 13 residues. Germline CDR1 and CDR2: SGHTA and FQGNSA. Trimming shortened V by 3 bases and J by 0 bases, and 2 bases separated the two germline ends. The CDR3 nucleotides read TGTGCCAGCAGCTTCGCGAACACCGGGGAGCTGTTTTTT. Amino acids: CASSFANTGELFF.

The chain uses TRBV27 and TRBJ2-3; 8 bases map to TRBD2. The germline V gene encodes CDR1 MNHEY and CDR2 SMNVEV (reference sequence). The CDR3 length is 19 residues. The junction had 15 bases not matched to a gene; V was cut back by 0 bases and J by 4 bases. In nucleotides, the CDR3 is TGTGCCAGCAGTTTATCTCGCCGGGCGGGAGGAGCGTTCGCAGATACGCAGTATTTT. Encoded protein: CASSLSRRAGGAFADTQYF.

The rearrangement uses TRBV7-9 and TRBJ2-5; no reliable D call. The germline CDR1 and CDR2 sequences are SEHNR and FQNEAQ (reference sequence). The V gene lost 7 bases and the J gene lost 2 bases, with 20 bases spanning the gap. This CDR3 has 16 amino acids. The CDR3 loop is CASIPLDRHAQETQYF. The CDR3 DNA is TGTGCCAGCATTCCCCTCGACCGACATGCACAAGAGACCCAGTACTTC.

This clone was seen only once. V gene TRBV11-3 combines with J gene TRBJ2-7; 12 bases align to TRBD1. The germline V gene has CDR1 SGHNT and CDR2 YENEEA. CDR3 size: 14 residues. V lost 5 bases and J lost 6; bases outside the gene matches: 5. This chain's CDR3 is CASSPGTGGGEQYF. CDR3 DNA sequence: TGTGCCAGCAGCCCCGGGACAGGGGGCGGCGAGCAGTACTTC.

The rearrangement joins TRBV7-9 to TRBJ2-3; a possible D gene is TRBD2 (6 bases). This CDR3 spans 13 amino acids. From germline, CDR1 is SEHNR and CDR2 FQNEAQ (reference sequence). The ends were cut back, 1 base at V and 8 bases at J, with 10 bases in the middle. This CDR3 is CASSLVEGRTQYF. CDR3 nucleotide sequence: TGTGCCAGCAGCTTAGTGGAGGGTCGTACGCAGTATTTT.

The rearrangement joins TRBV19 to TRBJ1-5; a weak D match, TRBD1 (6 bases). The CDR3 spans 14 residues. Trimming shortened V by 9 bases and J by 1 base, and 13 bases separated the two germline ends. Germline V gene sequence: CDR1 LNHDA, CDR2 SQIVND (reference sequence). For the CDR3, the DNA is TGTGCCAGCAGTCAGGGGTGGAGCAATCAGCCCCAGCATTTT. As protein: CASSQGWSNQPQHF.

The CDR3 reads CASSLAGGISGYTF. The CDR3, as DNA: TGTGCCAGCAGCTTAGCAGGGGGAATTAGTGGCTACACCTTC. V and J are TRBV11-2 and TRBJ1-2; 7 bases fit TRBD1. After removal of 1 base from V and 7 bases from J, the junction contained 6 bases not matched to a gene. Germline assignment: CDR1 SGHAT and CDR2 FQNNGV. CDR3 length: 14 residues.